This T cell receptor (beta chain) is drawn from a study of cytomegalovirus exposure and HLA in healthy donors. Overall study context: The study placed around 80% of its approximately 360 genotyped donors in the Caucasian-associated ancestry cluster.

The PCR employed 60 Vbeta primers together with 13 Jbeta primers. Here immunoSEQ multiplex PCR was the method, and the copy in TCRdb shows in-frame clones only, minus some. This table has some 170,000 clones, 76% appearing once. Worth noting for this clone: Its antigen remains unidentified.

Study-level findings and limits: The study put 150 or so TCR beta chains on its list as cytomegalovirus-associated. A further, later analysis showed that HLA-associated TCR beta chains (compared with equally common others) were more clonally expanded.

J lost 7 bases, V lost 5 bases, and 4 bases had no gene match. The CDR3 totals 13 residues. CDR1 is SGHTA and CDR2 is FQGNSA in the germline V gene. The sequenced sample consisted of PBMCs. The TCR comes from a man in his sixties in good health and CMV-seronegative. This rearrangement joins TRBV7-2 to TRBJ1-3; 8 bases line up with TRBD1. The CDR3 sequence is CASSPQGGNTIYF. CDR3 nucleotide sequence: TGTGCCAGCAGCCCACAGGGGGGGAACACCATATATTTT.